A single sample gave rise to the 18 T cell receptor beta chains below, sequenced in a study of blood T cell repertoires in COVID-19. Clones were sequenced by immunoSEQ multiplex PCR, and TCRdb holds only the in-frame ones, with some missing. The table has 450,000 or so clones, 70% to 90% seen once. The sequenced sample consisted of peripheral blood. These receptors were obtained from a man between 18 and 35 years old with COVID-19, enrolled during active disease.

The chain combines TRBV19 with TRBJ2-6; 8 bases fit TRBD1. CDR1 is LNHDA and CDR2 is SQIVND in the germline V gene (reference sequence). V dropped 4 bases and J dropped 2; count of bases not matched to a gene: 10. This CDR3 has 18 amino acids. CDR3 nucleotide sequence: TGTGCCAGTAGTAGCAGGGGGCGCGGGGTTGCTGGGGCCAACGTCCTGACTTTC. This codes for CASSSRGRGVAGANVLTF.

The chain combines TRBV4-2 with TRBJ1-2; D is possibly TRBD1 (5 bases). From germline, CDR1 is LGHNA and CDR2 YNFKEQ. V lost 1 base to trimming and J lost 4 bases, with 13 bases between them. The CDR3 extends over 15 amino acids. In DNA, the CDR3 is TGTGCCAGCAGCCAAGTTAAGGGGATTGGCTATGGCTACACCTTC. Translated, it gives CASSQVKGIGYGYTF.

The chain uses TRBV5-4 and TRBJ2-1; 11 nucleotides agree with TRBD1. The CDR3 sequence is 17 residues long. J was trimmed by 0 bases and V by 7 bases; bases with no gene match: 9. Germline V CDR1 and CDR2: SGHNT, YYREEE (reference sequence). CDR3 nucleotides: TGTGCCAGCCGGGACAGGGGGTCCACCGACTCCTACAATGAGCAGTTCTTC. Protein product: CASRDRGSTDSYNEQFF.

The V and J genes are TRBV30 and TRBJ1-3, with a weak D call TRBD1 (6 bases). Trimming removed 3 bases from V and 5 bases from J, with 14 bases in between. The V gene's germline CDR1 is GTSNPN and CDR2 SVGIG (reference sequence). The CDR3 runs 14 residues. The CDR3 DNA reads TGTGCCTGGAGGTGGGGCAGGGGCCGAAACACCATATATTTT. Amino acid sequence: CAWRWGRGRNTIYF.

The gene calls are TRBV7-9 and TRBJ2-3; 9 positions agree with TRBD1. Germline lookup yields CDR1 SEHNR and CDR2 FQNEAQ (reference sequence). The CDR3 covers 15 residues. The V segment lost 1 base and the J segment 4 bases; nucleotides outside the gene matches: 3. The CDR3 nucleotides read TGTGCCAGCAGCTTAGTGACAGGGGGTTCAGATACGCAGTATTTT. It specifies CASSLVTGGSDTQYF.

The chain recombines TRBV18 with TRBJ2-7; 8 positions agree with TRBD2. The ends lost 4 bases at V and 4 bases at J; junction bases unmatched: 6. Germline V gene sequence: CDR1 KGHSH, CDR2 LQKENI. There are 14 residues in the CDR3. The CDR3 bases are TGTGCCAGCTCACAGGGACTAGAGGGGTACGAGCAGTACTTC. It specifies CASSQGLEGYEQYF. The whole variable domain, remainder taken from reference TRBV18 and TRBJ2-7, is NAGVMQNPRHLVRRRGQEARLRCSPMKGHSHVYWYRQLPEEGLKFMVYLQKENIIDESGMPKERFSAEFPKEGPSILRIQQVVRGDSAAYFCASSQGLEGYEQYFGPGTRLTVT.

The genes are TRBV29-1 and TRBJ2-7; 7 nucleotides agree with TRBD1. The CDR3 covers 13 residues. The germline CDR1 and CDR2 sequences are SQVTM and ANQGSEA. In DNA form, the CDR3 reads TGCACCTCCTCCGGGACAGCGACCTACGAGCAGTACTTC. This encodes CTSSGTATYEQYF.

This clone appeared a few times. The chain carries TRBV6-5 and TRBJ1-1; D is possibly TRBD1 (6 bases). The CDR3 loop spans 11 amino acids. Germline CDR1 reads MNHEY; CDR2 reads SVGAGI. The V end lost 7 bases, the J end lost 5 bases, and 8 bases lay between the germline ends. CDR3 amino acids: CASTGETEAFF. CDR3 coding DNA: TGTGCCAGCACAGGGGAAACTGAAGCTTTCTTT.

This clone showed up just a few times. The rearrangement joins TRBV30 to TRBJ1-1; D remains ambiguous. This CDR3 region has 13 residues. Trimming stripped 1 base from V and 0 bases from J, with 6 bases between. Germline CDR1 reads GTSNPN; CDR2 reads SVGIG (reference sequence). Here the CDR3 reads CAWSAGLNTEAFF. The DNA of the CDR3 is TGTGCCTGGAGTGCCGGGTTGAACACTGAAGCTTTCTTT. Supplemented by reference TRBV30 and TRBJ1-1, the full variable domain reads SQTIHQWPATLVQPVGSPLSLECTVEGTSNPNLYWYRQAAGRGLQLLFYSVGIGQISSEVPQNLSASRPQDRQFILSSKKLLLSDSGFYLCAWSAGLNTEAFFGQGTRLTVV.

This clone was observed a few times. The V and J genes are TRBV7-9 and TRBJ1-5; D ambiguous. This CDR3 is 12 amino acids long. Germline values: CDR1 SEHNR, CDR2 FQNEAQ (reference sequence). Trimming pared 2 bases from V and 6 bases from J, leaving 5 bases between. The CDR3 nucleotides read TGTGCCAGCAGCTTATACTCTCAGCCCCAGCATTTT. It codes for CASSLYSQPQHF. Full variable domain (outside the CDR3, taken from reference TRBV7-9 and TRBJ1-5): DTGVSQNPRHKITKRGQNVTFRCDPISEHNRLYWYRQTLGQGPEFLTYFQNEAQLEKSRLLSDRFSAERPKGSFSTLEIQRTEQGDSAMYLCASSLYSQPQHFGDGTRLSIL.

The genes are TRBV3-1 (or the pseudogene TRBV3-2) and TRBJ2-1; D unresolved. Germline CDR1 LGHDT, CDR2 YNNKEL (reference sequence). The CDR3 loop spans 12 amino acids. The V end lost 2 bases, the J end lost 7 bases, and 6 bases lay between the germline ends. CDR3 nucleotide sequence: TGTGCCAGCAGCCAACGAGAGAATGAGCAGTTCTTC. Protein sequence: CASSQRENEQFF.

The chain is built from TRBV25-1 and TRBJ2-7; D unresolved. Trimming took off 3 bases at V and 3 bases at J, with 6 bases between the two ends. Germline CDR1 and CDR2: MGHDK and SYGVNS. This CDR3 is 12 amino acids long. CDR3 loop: CASSEAVYEQYF. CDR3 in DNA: TGTGCCAGCAGTGAGGCCGTCTACGAGCAGTACTTC.

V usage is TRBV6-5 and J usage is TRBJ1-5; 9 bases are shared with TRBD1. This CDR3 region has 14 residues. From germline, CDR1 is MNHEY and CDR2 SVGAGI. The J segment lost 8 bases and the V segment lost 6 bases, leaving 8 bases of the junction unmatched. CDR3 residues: CASRAGQGTKPQHF. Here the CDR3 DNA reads TGTGCCAGCAGAGCTGGACAGGGGACTAAGCCCCAGCATTTT.

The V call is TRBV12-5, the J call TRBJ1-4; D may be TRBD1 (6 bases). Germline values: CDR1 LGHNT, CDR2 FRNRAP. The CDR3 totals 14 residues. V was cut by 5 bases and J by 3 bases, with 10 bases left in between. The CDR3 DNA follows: TGTGCTAGTGGTCAGGGACAATCTAATGAAAAACTGTTTTTT. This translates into CASGQGQSNEKLFF.

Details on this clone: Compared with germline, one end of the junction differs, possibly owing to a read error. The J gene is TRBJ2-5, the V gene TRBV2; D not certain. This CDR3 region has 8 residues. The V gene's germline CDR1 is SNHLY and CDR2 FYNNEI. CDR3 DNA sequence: TGTGCCAGCAGTGAAGTCAACTTC. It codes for CASSEVNF.

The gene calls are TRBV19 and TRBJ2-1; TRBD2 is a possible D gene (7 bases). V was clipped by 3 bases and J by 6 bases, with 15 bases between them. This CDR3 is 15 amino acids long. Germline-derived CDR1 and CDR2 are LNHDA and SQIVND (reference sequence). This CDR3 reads CASSMGGGFGNEQFF. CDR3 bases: TGTGCCAGTAGTATGGGGGGGGGCTTTGGCAATGAGCAGTTCTTC.

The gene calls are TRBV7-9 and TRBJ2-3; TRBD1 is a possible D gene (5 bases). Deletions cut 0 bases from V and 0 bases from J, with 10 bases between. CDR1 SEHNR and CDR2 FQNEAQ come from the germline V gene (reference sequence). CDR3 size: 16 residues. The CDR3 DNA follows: TGTGCCAGCAGCTTAGCGTTTCAGGGAAGCACAGATACGCAGTATTTT. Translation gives CASSLAFQGSTDTQYF.

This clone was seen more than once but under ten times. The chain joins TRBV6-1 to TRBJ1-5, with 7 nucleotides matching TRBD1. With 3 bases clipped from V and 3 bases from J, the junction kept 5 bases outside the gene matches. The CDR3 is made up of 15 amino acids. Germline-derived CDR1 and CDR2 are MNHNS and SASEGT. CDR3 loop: CASSDLGTVNQPQHF. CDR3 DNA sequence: TGTGCCAGCAGTGATTTAGGGACAGTCAATCAGCCCCAGCATTTT.